The clone carrying this T cell receptor beta chain came up a few times. What it binds is not known. This CDR3 region has 14 residues. In germline, CDR1 is SGHTA, CDR2 FQGNSA. V lost 1 base and J lost 5; bases outside the gene matches: 3. Per the study methods: CDR3 was compared across clinicopathological groups, and the resulting differences were used to build a distant-metastasis classifier for papillary thyroid cancer. MiXCR was used by TCRdb to re-call the PCR reads. TCRdb, not the authors, supplied the V and J calls. This table holds around 34,000 clones, 20% to 25% found once. The data are from a study of metastatic and nonmetastatic thyroid tumors. About the research overall: Repertoires were compared across blood and tumor or nodule tissue from malignant and benign thyroid patients.

Treatment of any kind had been given to no patient before thyroid surgery. Study-wide points: Benign nodules reportedly had significantly lower TCR beta diversity than malignant thyroid tumors in blood and tumor.

The sequenced sample consisted of tumor tissue. This TCR was sampled from a male donor with papillary thyroid cancer or a benign thyroid nodule (not recorded which). Some clones in this sample may be carry-over from other donors' samples. The chain has TRBV7-2 and TRBJ2-3; TRBD2 matches at 7 bases. The DNA for the CDR3 is TGTGCCAGCAGCTTAGGAATAGCGGGAGATACGCAGTATTTT. Protein sequence: CASSLGIAGDTQYF.